A single TCR beta chain is shown here with its context. Its antigen is currently unknown. Deletions cut 3 bases from V and 0 bases from J, with 9 bases between. This CDR3 is 15 amino acids long. Germline V gene lookup returns CDR1 MNHEY and CDR2 SMNVEV (reference sequence). The data belong to a study of CD8+ T cells in alopecia areata. Study-wide findings and caveats: Persistence during tofacitinib was seen for many expanded lesional clones in scalp and blood. Scalp repertoires also include resident alphabeta T cells from normal skin.

Described treatment: oral pan-JAK inhibitor, 5-10 mg twice daily. PBMCs yielded sorted CD4+ and CD8+ T cells. As the sequencing template, cDNA was produced by extracting RNA and reverse transcribing it. Assay used: immunoSEQ multiplex PCR; TCRdb lists only in-frame clones, some missing. The data contain 150,000 to 200,000 clones, around 60% of them seen just once; the ten biggest clones take up under 1.5%. The clonotype originates from a human donor with alopecia areata. The genes are TRBV27 and TRBJ2-1, with D maybe TRBD2 (5 bases). The sample in question was CD4+ T cells sorted from blood, obtained at approximately week 49, from a patient treated with tofacitinib. CDR3: CASSLGGLSYNEQFF. As DNA, the CDR3 is TGTGCCAGCAGTTTGGGCGGACTCTCCTACAATGAGCAGTTCTTC.